The 14 T cell receptor beta chains below were found in one sample sequenced in a study of blood T cells in healthy people across ages. PCR was performed a second time for about 7 to 11 cycles using a sample-barcoded 5' primer and a J-beta primer mix. TCRdb passed the 5' RACE reads through MiXCR, listing each CDR3 protein once. The sample consists of more than 1.4 million distinct CDR3 sequences, around two fifths of them appearing once. The sample consisted of blood. The origin of the receptors is a woman aged 18-30 years in good health.

This clonotype was counted a single time. The chain uses TRBV3-1 and TRBJ1-5; D not certain. Trimming shortened V by 0 bases and J by 4 bases, and 10 bases separated the two germline ends. Per germline, CDR1 LGHDT and CDR2 YNNKEL (reference sequence). The CDR3 consists of 15 residues. CDR3 in amino acids: CASSQDPTVNQPQHF. DNA of the CDR3: TGTGCCAGCAGCCAAGACCCAACGGTAAATCAGCCCCAGCATTTT.

The chain carries TRBV6-1 and TRBJ1-2, with TRBD1 matching 8 bases. CDR1 MNHNS and CDR2 SASEGT come from the germline V gene. The CDR3 loop spans 13 amino acids. The ends lost 6 bases at V and 3 bases at J; junction bases unmatched: 3. Here the CDR3 reads CASRTTGDYGYTF. For the CDR3, the DNA is TGTGCCAGCAGGACGACAGGGGACTATGGCTACACCTTC.

The genes are TRBV20-1 and TRBJ2-5; maybe TRBD2 (7 bases). Trimming removed 8 bases at V and 5 bases at J, with 15 bases between. The CDR3 is 12 amino acids. Looked up from germline, CDR1 is DFQATT and CDR2 is SNEGSKA (reference sequence). The CDR3, as DNA: TGCAGTATTTACGGGGGGCTGGAGACCCAGTACTTC. Translating it yields CSIYGGLETQYF.

A word on this clonotype: Sequence at one end of the junction differs from germline and may be a read error. The genes are TRBV3-1 and TRBJ2-1; D may match TRBD1 or TRBD2 (5 bases each). The CDR3 covers 16 residues. Germline V gene lookup returns CDR1 LGHDT and CDR2 YNNKEL (reference sequence). The CDR3 here is CANSLYGVRGADEQFF. DNA for the CDR3: TGTGCCAACAGCCTCTACGGGGTAAGGGGTGCGGATGAGCAGTTCTTC.

This clonotype was recorded at least ten times. This chain connects TRBV9 to TRBJ2-3; the match to TRBD2 covers 8 bases. CDR3 length: 17 residues. Germline-derived CDR1 and CDR2 are SGDLS and YYNGEE. The J segment lost 4 bases and the V segment lost 2 bases, leaving 12 bases of the junction unmatched. This CDR3 reads CASSVSPPAGVADTQYF. The DNA for the CDR3 is TGTGCCAGCAGCGTTAGCCCCCCAGCGGGAGTCGCAGATACGCAGTATTTT.

The chain recombines TRBV18 with TRBJ1-1; D gene uncertain. Deletions cut 0 bases from V and 1 base from J, with 9 bases between. The CDR3 covers 15 residues. Germline V gives CDR1 KGHSH, CDR2 LQKENI. CDR3 nucleotide sequence: TGTGCCAGCTCACCACCGATGGTGCAGAACACTGAAGCTTTCTTT. Amino acid sequence: CASSPPMVQNTEAFF.

V gene TRBV5-1 combines with J gene TRBJ2-1; 7 bases fit TRBD2. The germline V gene has CDR1 SGHRS and CDR2 YFSETQ. CDR3 length: 14 amino acids. Losses at the gene ends were 4 bases for V and 5 bases for J; bases not matched to a gene: 6. The chain's CDR3 is CASSVGTTNNEQFF. The CDR3 coding sequence is TGCGCCAGCAGCGTAGGGACTACTAACAATGAGCAGTTCTTC.

The chain couples TRBV6-6 to TRBJ2-5; D is perhaps TRBD2 (5 bases). Trimming cost V 6 bases and J 11 bases, with 19 bases left between them. The CDR3 spans 13 residues. Germline V gene lookup returns CDR1 MNHNY and CDR2 SVGAGI (reference sequence). DNA for the CDR3: TGTGCCAGCAGGAACGGGAAGGTGAATGAGCAGTACTTC. Translation gives CASRNGKVNEQYF.

This clonotype was picked up many times. The V and J genes are TRBV12-3 or TRBV12-4 and TRBJ2-7, with D possibly matching TRBD1 (5 bases). The CDR3 runs to 14 residues. The V end was cut by 4 bases, the J end by 0 bases, with 10 bases between. The CDR3 sequence: CASSSPDSSYEQYF. Here the CDR3 DNA reads TGTGCCAGCAGTTCCCCAGACAGCTCCTACGAGCAGTACTTC.

With respect to this clonotype: Its ends do not fully match the called genes, so a read error is possible. The V gene is TRBV7-6, the J gene TRBJ2-3, with 8 positions matching TRBD2. The CDR3 is 13 amino acids. Germline CDR1 reads SGHVS; CDR2 reads FNYEAQ. DNA for the CDR3: TGTGCCGGCAGCTCCTTAGCGGGGGATACGCAGTATTTT. This gives the protein CAGSSLAGDTQYF.

The J gene is TRBJ1-6, the V gene TRBV28; D might be TRBD1 (6 bases). The V gene's germline CDR1 is MDHEN and CDR2 SYDVKM. The CDR3 is 14 residues long. Trimming shortened V by 2 bases and J by 7 bases, and 9 bases separated the two germline ends. CDR3 nucleotide sequence: TGTGCCAGCAGTTTAGGGGGGGCGAATTCACCCCTCCACTTT. Amino acid sequence: CASSLGGANSPLHF.

The chain uses TRBV12-3 or TRBV12-4 and TRBJ2-2; D remains unclear. Trimming took off 1 base at V and 6 bases at J, with 6 bases between the two ends. The CDR3 loop spans 13 amino acids. CDR3 sequence reads: CASSLGLAGELFF. The CDR3 nucleotides read TGTGCCAGCAGTTTAGGTCTAGCCGGGGAGCTGTTTTTT.

The chain combines TRBV5-6 with TRBJ2-2; the match to TRBD1 covers 7 bases. CDR1 is SGHDT, CDR2 YYEEEE, per germline. This CDR3 contains 16 residues. Losses at the gene ends were 3 bases for V and 1 base for J; bases not matched to a gene: 6. CDR3 residues: CASSYAGTVNTGELFF. The CDR3 nucleotides read TGTGCCAGCAGCTATGCCGGGACAGTGAACACCGGGGAGCTGTTTTTT.

There are a few counts of this clonotype. This chain uses TRBV10-3 with TRBJ2-6; D is unclear. From germline, CDR1 is ENHRY and CDR2 SYGVKD. The CDR3 contains 14 residues. Deletions cut 7 bases from V and 0 bases from J, with 7 bases between. The DNA for the CDR3 is TGTGCCATCACCCCTAACTCTGGGGCCAACGTCCTGACTTTC. Its protein is CAITPNSGANVLTF.